This T cell receptor beta chain was observed in a study of CD8 T cells in ankylosing spondylitis. Study-wide findings and caveats: Reactive arthritis synovial fluid and blood previously showed some of these motif variants. Disease-linked clones reportedly concentrated significantly in matched ankylosing spondylitis synovial fluid. Disease-associated clones were CD8+ and fairly uncommon in peripheral blood. Ankylosing spondylitis blood appeared to carry a characteristic TCR beta motif of 7 or 8 highly homologous variants.

Quantitative 5'-RACE with molecular barcodes generated TCR beta libraries. TCRdb re-called the 5' RACE reads with MiXCR, one entry per CDR3 protein. The sample consists of over 700,000 distinct CDR3 sequences, under 20% of them appearing once. The CDR3 length is 18 residues. V shed 4 bases, J shed 0 bases, and the junction held 9 bases outside the gene matches. Per the germline V gene, CDR1 is SGHAT and CDR2 is FQNNGV. Turning to this clonotype: Its antigen is still unknown.

The chain links TRBV11-2 to TRBJ2-4; TRBD1 matches 10 bases. This clonotype was sampled from a male donor with ankylosing spondylitis. Sequenced sample: blood, either unsorted or a sorted T cell fraction (not recorded which). CDR3 DNA sequence: TGTGCCAGCAGCTCCAGGACAGGGGGGGTAATAGCCAAAAACATTCAGTACTTC. Amino acid sequence: CASSSRTGGVIAKNIQYF.